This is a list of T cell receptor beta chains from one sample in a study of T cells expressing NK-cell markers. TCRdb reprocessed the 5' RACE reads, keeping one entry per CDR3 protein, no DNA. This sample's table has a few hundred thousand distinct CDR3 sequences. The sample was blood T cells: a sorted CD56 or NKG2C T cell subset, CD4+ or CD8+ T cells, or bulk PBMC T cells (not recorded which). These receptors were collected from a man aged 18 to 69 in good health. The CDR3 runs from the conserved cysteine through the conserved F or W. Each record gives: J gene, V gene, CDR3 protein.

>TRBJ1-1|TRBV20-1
CSARNLMNTEAFF
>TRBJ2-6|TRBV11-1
CASSLLRDFWSSGANVLTF
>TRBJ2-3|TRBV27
CASRDYWTDTQYF
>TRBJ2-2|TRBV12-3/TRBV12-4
CASTLGARGTGELFF
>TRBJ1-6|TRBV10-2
CASSAAGVNSPLHF
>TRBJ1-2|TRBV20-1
CSATTNNYGYTF
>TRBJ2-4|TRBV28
CASSLSQSAKNIQYF
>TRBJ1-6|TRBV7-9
CASGIVQDNSPLHF
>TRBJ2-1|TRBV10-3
CAISESTQLAGSYNEQFF
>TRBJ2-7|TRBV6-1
CASRPGQGGKYEQYF
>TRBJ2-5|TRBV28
CASSPELGRAPQETQYF
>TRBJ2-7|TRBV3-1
CASSPQDSRWGEQYF
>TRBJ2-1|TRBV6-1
CASGRGGPSYNEQFF
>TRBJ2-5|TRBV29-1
CSVDSEPHGTQYF
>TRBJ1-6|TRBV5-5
CATGQNNSPLHF
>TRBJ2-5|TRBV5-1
CASSLGGGTSGQETQYF
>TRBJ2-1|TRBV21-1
CASRSGGSGLLNEQFF
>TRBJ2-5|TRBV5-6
CASRPLGPKETQYF
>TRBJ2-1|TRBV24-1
CATSDKTSGGAGEQFF
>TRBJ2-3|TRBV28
CASSPAGGPGDTQYF
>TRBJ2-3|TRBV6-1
CATLHRAGVSDTQYF
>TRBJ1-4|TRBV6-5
CASSYSFGGPREKLFF
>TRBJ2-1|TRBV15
CATSRGLTSGENEQFF
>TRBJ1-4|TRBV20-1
CSAEDSVRELFF
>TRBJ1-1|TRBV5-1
CASSLAAGFTEAFF
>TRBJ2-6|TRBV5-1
CASHSSGANVLTF
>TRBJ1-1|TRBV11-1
CASSSTGTGILMNTEAFF
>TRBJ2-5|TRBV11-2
CASSLRQAAYQETQYF
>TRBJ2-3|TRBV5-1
CASSRIFRDRVGAVADTQYF
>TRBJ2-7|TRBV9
CASSLGGTPTYEQYF
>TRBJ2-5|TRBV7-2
CATQEGPYQETQYF
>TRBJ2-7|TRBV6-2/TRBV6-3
CASTSGGKQYF
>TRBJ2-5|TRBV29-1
CSVGGPAGWLETQYF
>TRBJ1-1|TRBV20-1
CSAGQMLSEAFF
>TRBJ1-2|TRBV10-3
CAISDPGQVFHGYTF
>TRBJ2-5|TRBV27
CASSLTGGVAWGETQYF
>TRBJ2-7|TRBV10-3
CAISGETGVNEQYF
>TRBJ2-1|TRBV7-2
CASSLVGDRGNEQFF
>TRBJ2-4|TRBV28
CASSFSSNEYF
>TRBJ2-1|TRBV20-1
CSATIWTAGTWSNEQFF
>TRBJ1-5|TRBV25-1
CASSERDHNQPQHF
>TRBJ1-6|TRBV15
CATSRDFGSNSPLHF
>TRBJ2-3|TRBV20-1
CSALGWAPDTQYF
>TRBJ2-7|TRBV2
CASNPQGTHEQYF
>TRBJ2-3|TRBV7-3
CASSLSPTSGVDTQYF
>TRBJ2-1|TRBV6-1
CASRGNFEQFF
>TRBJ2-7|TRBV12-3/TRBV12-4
CASRETGRGNEQYF
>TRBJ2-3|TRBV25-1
CASSAAVGWADTQYF
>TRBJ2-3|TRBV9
CASSSRGGSSTDTQYF
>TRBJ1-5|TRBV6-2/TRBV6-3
CASTDTGVNQPQHF
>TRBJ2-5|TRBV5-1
CASSPDRETLLGETQYF
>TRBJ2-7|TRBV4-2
CASSPMPGSYRGVPYEQYF
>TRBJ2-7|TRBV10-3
CAISVGGGAREQYF
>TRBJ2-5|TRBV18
CASSPRQTGQETQYF
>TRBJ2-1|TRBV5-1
CASSSNTGTNEQFF